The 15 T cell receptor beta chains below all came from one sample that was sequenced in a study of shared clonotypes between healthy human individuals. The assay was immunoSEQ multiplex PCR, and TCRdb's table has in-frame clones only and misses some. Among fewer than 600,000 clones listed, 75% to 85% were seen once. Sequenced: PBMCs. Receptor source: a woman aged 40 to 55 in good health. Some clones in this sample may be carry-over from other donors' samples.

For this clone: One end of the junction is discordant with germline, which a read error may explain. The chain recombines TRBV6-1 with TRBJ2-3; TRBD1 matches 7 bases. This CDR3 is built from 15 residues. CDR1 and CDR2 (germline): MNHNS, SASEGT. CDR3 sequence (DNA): TGTGCCACCAGTCGGGAAGCGACAGGGCCAGATACGCAGTATTTT. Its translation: CATSREATGPDTQYF.

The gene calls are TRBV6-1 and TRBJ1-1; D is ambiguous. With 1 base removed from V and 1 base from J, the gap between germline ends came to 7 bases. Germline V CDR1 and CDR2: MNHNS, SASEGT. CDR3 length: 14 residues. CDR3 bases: TGTGCCAGCAGTGAAGTAGGTTCGAACACTGAAGCTTTCTTT. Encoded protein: CASSEVGSNTEAFF.

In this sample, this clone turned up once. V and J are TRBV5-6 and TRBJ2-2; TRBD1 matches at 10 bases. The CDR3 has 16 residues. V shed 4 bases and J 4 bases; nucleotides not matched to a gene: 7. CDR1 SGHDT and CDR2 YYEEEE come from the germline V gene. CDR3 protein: CASSNDRGPSTGELFF. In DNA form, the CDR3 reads TGTGCCAGCAGCAACGACAGGGGGCCGAGCACCGGGGAGCTGTTTTTT.

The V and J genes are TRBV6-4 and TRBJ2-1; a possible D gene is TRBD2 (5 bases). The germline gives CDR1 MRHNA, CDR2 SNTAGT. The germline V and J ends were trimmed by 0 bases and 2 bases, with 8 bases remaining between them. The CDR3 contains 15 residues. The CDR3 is CASSDSVGAYNEQFF. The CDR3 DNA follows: TGTGCCAGCAGTGACTCGGTGGGAGCCTACAATGAGCAGTTCTTC.

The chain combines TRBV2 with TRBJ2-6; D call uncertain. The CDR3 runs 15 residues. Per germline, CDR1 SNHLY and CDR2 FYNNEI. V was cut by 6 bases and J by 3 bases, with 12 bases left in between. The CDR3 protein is CASSAKGFGANVLTF. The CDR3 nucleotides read TGTGCCAGCAGCGCCAAAGGTTTTGGGGCCAACGTCCTGACTTTC.

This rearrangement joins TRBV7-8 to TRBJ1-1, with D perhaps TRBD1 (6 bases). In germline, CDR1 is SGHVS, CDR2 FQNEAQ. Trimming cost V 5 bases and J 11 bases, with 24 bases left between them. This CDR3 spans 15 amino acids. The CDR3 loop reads CASSARRGQGLIAFF. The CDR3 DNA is TGTGCCAGCAGCGCGAGGAGAGGGCAGGGGCTTATTGCTTTCTTT.

DNA of the CDR3: TGTGCCAGCAGTTCCTGGGCCTGGGGCACTGAAGCTTTCTTT. It yields the protein CASSSWAWGTEAFF. The chain recombines TRBV28 with TRBJ1-1; D is undetermined. Germline CDR1 MDHEN, CDR2 SYDVKM. The CDR3 contains 14 residues. The V end was cut by 4 bases, the J end by 4 bases, with 13 bases between.

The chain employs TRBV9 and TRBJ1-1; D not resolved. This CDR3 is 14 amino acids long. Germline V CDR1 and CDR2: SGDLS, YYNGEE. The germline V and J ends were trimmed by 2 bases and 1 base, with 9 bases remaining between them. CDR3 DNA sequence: TGTGCCAGCAGCGTGAACTCCTGGAACACTGAAGCTTTCTTT. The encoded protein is CASSVNSWNTEAFF.

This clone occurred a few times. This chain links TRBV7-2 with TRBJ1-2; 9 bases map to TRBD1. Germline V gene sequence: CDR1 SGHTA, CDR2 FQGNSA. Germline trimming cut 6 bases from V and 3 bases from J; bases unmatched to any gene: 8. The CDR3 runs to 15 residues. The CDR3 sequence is CASREGQGVYYGYTF. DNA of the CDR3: TGTGCCAGCAGGGAGGGACAGGGAGTGTACTATGGCTACACCTTC.

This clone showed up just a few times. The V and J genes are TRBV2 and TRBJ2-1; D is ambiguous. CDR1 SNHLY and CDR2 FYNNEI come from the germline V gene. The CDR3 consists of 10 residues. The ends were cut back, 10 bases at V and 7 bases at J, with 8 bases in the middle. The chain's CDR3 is CATGANEQFF. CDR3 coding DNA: TGTGCCACCGGAGCGAATGAGCAGTTCTTC.

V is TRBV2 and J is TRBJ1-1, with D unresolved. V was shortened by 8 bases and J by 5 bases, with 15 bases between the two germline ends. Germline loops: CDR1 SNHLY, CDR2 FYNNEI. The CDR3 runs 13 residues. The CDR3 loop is CASFPGLRTEAFF. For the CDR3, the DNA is TGTGCCAGCTTCCCTGGCCTTAGGACTGAAGCTTTCTTT.

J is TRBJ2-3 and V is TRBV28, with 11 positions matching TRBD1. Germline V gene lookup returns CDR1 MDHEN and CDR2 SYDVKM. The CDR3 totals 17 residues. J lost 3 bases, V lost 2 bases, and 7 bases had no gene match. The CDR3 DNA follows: TGTGCCAGCAGTTTAGAGTTGGACAGGGGGCTTACAGATACGCAGTATTTT. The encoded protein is CASSLELDRGLTDTQYF.

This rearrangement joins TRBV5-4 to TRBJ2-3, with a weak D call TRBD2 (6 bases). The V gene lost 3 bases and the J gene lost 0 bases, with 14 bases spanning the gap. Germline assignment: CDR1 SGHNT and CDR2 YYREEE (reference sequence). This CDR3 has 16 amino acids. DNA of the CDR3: TGTGCCAGCAGCTCGGGAGCTGGGGCTAGCACAGATACGCAGTATTTT. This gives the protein CASSSGAGASTDTQYF.

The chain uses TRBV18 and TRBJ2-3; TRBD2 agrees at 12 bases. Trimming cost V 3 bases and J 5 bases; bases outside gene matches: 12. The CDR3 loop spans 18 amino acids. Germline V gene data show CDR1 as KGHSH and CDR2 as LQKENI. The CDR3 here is CASSPNRSGGLAGDTQYF. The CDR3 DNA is TGTGCCAGCTCACCCAATAGGTCTGGGGGACTAGCGGGAGATACGCAGTATTTT.

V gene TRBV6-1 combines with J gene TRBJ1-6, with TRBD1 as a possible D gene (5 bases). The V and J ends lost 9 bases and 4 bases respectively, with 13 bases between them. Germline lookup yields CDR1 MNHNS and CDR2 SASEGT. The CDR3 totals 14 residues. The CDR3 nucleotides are TGTGCCAGTGGGGTCGGGGGATATAATTCACCCCTCCACTTT. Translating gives CASGVGGYNSPLHF.